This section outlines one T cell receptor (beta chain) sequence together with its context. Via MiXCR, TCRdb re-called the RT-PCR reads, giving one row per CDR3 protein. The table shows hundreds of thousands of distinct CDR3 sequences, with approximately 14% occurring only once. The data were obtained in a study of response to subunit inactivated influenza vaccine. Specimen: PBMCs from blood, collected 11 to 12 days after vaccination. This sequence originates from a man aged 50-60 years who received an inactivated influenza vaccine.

For the CDR3, the DNA is TGTGCCAGCAGCCCCGACAGGGGGCCCAACGAGCAGTACTTC. Translation gives CASSPDRGPNEQYF. V gene TRBV6-1 combines with J gene TRBJ2-7, with TRBD1 matching over 10 bases. The germline gives CDR1 MNHNS, CDR2 SASEGT. After removal of 6 bases from V and 5 bases from J, the junction contained 7 bases not matched to a gene. CDR3 length: 14 amino acids.